This T cell receptor beta chain comes out of a study of blood T cell repertoires in COVID-19. Overall study context: There were acute and convalescent COVID-19 samples, and they came from the United States, Italy and Spain.

Only in-frame clones appear in the TCRdb table, and some are missing; sequencing was by immunoSEQ multiplex PCR. There are roughly 21,000 clones in the sample; approximately 83% occur only once, and over 5.5% lies in the top ten. CDR3 length: 18 residues. The V segment lost 1 base and the J segment 0 bases; nucleotides outside the gene matches: 8. Germline assignment: CDR1 SGHNT and CDR2 YYREEE (reference sequence). The sequence was collected from a human donor in a cohort sampled during active COVID-19. The sequenced sample was peripheral blood. This sequence joins TRBV5-4 and TRBJ2-3; TRBD2 matches 10 bases. For the CDR3, the DNA is TGTGCCAGCAGCTTGACAATATTAGCGGGGGGCAGCACAGATACGCAGTATTTT. It translates to CASSLTILAGGSTDTQYF. Based on the CDR3 plus reference TRBV5-4 and TRBJ2-3, the full variable domain is ETGVTQSPTHLIKTRGQQVTLRCSSQSGHNTVSWYQQALGQGPQFIFQYYREEENGRGNFPPRFSGLQFPNYSSELNVNALELDDSALYLCASSLTILAGGSTDTQYFGPGTRLTVL.